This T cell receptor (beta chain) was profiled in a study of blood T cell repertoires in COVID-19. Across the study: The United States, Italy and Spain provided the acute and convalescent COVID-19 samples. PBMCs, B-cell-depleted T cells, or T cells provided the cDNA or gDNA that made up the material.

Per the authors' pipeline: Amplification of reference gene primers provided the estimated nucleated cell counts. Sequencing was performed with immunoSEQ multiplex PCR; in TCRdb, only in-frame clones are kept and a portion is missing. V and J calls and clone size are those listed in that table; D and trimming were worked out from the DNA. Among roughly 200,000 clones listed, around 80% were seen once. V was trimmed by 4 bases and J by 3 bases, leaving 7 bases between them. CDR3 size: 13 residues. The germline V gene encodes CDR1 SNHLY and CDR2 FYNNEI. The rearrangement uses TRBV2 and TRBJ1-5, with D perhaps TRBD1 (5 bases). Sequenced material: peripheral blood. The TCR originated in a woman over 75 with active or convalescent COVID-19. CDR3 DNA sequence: TGTGCCAGCAGTGGGGACTACAATCAGCCCCAGCATTTT. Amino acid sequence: CASSGDYNQPQHF. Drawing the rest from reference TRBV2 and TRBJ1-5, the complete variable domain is EPEVTQTPSHQVTQMGQEVILRCVPISNHLYFYWYRQILGQKVEFLVSFYNNEISEKSEIFDDQFSVERPDGSNFTLKIRSTKLEDSAMYFCASSGDYNQPQHFGDGTRLSIL.